This T cell receptor beta chain is drawn from a study of T cell responses to AZD1222 COVID-19 vaccine. Trimming removed 5 bases from V and 3 bases from J; junction bases left unmatched: 3. The CDR3 is 13 amino acids. Germline V CDR1 and CDR2: LGHNT, FRNRAP. TCRdb's table, derived via immunoSEQ multiplex PCR, lists solely in-frame clones and lacks some. Seen here are roughly 120,000 clones, roughly 87% observed once, and the top ten hold just under 10%. There are a few counts of this clone. The chain carries TRBV12-5 and TRBJ2-7; 8 bases agree with TRBD1. The input for sequencing was peripheral blood, taken on day 0 of AZD1222 vaccination. The origin of this receptor is an adult in good health. DNA for the CDR3: TGTGCTAGTGGTCGACAGGGGCTCTACGAGCAGTACTTC. Amino acid sequence: CASGRQGLYEQYF.